This T cell receptor (beta chain) was recorded in a study of OX40 agonist ivuxolimab in advanced cancers. Points from the study as a whole: Some nonresponders additionally presented with little normalized T-cell clonal expansion. At 0.1 to 3.0 mg/kg, CD4+ and CD8+ blood T cells expanded clonally by week 6. Expanded peripheral T cells had an undetermined antigen specificity.

Notes on this clone: What it binds is unknown.

Sequencing used immunoSEQ multiplex PCR; TCRdb keeps in-frame clones, though not all of them. The table has about 37,000 clones, around four fifths seen once; the top ten hold just under 40%. Germline assignment: CDR1 SGHRS and CDR2 YFSETQ. The V and J ends lost 3 bases and 2 bases, in that order; junction bases with no gene match: 3. The CDR3 sequence is 15 residues long. The sequenced sample was CD4+ or CD8+ T cells sorted from blood, obtained in a trial of the OX40 agonist ivuxolimab. The sequence was obtained from an adult with an advanced solid tumor such as melanoma, head and neck, liver or kidney cancer. J is TRBJ2-3 and V is TRBV5-1; 10 bases agree with TRBD2. The DNA for the CDR3 is TGCGCCAGCAGCTCCGGACTAGCGGTCACAGATACGCAGTATTTT. Translated: CASSSGLAVTDTQYF.